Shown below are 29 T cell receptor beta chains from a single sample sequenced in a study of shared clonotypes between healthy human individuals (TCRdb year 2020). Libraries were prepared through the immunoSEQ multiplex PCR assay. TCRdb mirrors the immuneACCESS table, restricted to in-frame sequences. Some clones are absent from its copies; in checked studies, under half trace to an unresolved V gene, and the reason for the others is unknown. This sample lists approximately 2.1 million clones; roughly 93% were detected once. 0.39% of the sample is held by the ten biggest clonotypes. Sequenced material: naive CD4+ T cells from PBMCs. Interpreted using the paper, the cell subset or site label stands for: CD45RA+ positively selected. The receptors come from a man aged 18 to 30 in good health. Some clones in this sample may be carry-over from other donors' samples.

This CDR3 is CASKIIGGRPTDTQYF. Here the CDR3 DNA reads TGCGCCAGCAAGATTATCGGCGGGAGGCCCACAGATACGCAGTATTTT. This chain connects TRBV4-1 to TRBJ2-3, with TRBD2 identical over 8 bases. This CDR3 comprises 16 residues. The ends lost 7 bases at V and 2 bases at J; junction bases unmatched: 11. The V gene's germline CDR1 is MGHRA and CDR2 YSYEKL.

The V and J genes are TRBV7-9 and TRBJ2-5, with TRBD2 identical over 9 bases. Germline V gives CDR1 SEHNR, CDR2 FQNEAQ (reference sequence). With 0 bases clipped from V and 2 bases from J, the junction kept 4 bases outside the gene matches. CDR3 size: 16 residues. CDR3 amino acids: CASSLALSGRQETQYF. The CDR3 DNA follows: TGTGCCAGCAGCTTAGCACTTAGCGGGAGACAAGAGACCCAGTACTTC.

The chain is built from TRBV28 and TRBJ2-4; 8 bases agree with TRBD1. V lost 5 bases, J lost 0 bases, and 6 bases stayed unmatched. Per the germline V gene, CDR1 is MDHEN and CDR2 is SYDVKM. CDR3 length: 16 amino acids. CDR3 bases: TGTGCCAGCAGTCGACAGGGGCTTACAGCCAAAAACATTCAGTACTTC. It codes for CASSRQGLTAKNIQYF.

In nucleotides, the CDR3 is TGTGCCAGCAGCTTTGGGACAGGCGCCTCTCTCTACGAGCAGTACTTC. Its protein is CASSFGTGASLYEQYF. The chain combines TRBV7-6 with TRBJ2-7, with TRBD1 matching 8 bases. The CDR3 has 16 residues. Germline CDR1 SGHVS, CDR2 FNYEAQ. The V segment lost 3 bases and the J segment 3 bases; nucleotides outside the gene matches: 10.

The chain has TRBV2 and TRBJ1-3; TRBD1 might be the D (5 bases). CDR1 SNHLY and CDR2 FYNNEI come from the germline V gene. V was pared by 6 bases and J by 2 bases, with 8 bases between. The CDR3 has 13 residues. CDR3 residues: CASSPRAGNTIYF. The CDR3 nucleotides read TGTGCCAGCAGCCCCAGGGCTGGAAACACCATATATTTT.

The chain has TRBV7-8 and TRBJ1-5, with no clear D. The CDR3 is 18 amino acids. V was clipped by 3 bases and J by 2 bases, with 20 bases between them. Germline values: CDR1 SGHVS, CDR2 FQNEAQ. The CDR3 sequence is CASSFFRFGILGNQPQHF. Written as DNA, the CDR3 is TGTGCCAGCAGCTTTTTTCGTTTCGGTATCTTGGGCAATCAGCCCCAGCATTTT.

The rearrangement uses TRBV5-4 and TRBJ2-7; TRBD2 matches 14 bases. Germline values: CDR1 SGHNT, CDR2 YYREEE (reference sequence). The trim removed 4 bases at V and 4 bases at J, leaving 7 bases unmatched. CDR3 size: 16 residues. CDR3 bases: TGTGCCAGCAGCGGGACTAGCGGGAGTGGCGGTTACGAGCAGTACTTC. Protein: CASSGTSGSGGYEQYF.

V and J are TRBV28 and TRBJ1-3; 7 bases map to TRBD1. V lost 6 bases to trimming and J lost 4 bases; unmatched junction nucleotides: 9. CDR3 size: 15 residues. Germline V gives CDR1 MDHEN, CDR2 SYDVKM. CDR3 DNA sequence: TGTGCCAGCAGCCCTGGACAGGTCCCCGGAAACACCATATATTTT. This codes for CASSPGQVPGNTIYF.

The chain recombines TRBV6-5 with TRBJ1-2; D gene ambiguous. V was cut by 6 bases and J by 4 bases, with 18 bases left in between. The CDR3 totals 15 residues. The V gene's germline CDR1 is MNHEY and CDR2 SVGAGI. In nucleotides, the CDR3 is TGTGCCAGCAGAGCCCCCGGCAGTCCGGTCTATGGCTACACCTTC. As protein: CASRAPGSPVYGYTF.

CDR3 sequence reads: CASSTRTSGPKGETQYF. CDR3 DNA: TGTGCCAGCAGTACACGGACTAGCGGGCCCAAAGGGGAGACCCAGTACTTC. This rearrangement joins TRBV7-2 to TRBJ2-5; 11 bases match TRBD2. CDR3 size: 17 residues. Germline values: CDR1 SGHTA, CDR2 FQGNSA. The V gene end was trimmed by 6 bases and the J gene end by 5 bases; junction bases not matched to a gene: 14.

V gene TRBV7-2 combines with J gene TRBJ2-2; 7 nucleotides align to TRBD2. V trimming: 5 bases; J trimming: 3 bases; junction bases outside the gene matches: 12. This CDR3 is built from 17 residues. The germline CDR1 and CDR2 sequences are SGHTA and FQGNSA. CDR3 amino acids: CASSAPLHAGDTGELFF. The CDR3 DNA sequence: TGTGCCAGCAGCGCCCCCCTCCACGCGGGAGACACCGGGGAGCTGTTTTTT. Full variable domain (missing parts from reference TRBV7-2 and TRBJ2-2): GAGVSQSPSNKVTEKGKDVELRCDPISGHTALYWYRQSLGQGLEFLIYFQGNSAPDKSGLPSDRFSAERTGGSVSTLTIQRTQQEDSAVYLCASSAPLHAGDTGELFFGEGSRLTVL.

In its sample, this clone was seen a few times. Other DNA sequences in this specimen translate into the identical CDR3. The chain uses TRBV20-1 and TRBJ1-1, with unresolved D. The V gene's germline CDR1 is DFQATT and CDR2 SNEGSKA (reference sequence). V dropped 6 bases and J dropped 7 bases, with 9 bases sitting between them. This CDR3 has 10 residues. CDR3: CSARGNEAFF. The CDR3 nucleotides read TGCAGTGCCCGAGGTAATGAAGCTTTCTTT.

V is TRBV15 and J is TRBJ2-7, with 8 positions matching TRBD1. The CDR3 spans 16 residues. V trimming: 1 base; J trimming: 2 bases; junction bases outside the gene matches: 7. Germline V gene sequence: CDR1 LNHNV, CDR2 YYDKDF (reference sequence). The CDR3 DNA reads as TGTGCCACCAGCAGAGTTAGAACAGGGGGTACCTACGAGCAGTACTTC. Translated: CATSRVRTGGTYEQYF.

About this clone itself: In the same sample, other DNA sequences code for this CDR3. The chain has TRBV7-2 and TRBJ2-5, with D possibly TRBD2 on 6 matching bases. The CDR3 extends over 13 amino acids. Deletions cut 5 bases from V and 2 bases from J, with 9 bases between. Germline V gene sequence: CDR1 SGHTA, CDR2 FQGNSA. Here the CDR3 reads CASSRDLQETQYF. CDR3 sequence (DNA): TGTGCCAGCAGCCGGGACTTACAAGAGACCCAGTACTTC.

The CDR3 protein is CASSQPVKNTEAFF. The CDR3 region has the DNA TGCGCCAGCAGCCAACCGGTAAAGAACACTGAAGCTTTCTTT. The chain uses TRBV4-1 and TRBJ1-1, with D hard to call. V was pared by 2 bases and J by 1 base, with 8 bases between. The CDR3 runs 14 residues. Germline V CDR1 and CDR2: MGHRA, YSYEKL.

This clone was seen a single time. In DNA form, the CDR3 reads TGTGCCAGCCGGACGGCCGGGGGAGAGACCCAGTACTTC. This sequence encodes CASRTAGGETQYF. This chain joins TRBV19 and TRBJ2-5; maybe TRBD2 (6 bases). The germline CDR1 and CDR2 sequences are LNHDA and SQIVND (reference sequence). Trimming cost V 9 bases and J 4 bases, with 15 bases left between them. CDR3 length: 13 residues.

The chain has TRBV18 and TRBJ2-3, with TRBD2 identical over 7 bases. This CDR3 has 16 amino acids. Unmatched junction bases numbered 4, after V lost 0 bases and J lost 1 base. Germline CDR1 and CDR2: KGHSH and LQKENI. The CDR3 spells CASSPPGGTRTDTQYF. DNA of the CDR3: TGTGCCAGCTCACCACCGGGGGGGACCCGCACAGATACGCAGTATTTT.

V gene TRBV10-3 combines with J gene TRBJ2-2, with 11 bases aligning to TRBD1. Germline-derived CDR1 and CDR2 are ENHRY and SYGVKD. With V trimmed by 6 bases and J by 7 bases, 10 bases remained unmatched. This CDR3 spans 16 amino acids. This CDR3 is CAISKPGQGGGGELFF. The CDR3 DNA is TGTGCCATCAGCAAACCGGGACAGGGGGGCGGCGGGGAGCTGTTTTTT.

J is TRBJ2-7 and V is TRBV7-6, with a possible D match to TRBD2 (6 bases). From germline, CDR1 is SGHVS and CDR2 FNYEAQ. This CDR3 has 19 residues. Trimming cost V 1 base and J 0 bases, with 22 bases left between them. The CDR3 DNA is TGTGCCAGCAGCTTAGTCAGTAACGCGGGGCCGGGCAGCTCCTACGAGCAGTACTTC. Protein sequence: CASSLVSNAGPGSSYEQYF.

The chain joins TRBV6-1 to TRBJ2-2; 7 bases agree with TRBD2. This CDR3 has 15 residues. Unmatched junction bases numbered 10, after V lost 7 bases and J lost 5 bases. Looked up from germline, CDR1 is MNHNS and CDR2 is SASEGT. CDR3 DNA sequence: TGTGCCAGCAAGGGGAGGGGTGTACGGACCGGGGAGCTGTTTTTT. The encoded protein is CASKGRGVRTGELFF.

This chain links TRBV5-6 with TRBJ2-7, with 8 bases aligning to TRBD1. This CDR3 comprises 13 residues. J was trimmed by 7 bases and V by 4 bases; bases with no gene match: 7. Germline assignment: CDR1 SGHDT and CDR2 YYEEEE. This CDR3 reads CASSGDRGGEQYF. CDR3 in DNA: TGTGCCAGCAGCGGTGACAGGGGTGGGGAGCAGTACTTC.

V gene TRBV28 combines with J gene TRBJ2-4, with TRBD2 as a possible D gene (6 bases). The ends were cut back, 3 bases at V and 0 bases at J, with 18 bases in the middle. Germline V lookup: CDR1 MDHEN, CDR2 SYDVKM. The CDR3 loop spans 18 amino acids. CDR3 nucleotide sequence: TGTGCCAGCAGTTTCTTCGCCCGGGGGAACTTAGCCAAAAACATTCAGTACTTC. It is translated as CASSFFARGNLAKNIQYF.

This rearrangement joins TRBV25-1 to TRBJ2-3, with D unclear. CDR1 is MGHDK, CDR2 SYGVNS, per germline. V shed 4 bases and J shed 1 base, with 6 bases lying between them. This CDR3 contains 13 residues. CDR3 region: CASSVGGTDTQYF. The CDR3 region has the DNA TGTGCCAGCAGTGTAGGAGGCACAGATACGCAGTATTTT.

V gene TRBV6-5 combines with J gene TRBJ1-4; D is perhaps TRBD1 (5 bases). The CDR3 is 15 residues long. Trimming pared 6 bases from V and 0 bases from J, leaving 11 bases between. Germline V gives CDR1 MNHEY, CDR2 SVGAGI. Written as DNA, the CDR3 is TGTGCCAGCAGAGGGTGGGACGCAACTAATGAAAAACTGTTTTTT. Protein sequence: CASRGWDATNEKLFF.

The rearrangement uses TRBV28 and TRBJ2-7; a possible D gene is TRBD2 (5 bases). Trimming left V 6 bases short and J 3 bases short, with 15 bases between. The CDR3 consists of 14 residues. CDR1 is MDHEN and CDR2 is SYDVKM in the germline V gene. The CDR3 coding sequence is TGTGCCAGCAGGGGGAGCCCTAACTACTACGAGCAGTACTTC. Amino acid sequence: CASRGSPNYYEQYF.

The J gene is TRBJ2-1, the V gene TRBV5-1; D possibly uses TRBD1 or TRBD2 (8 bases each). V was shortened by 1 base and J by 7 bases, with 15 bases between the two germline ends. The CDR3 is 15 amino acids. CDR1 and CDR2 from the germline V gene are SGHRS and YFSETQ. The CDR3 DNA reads TGCGCCAGCAGCTTGATAGCGGGACAGGAAAATGAGCAGTTCTTC. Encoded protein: CASSLIAGQENEQFF.

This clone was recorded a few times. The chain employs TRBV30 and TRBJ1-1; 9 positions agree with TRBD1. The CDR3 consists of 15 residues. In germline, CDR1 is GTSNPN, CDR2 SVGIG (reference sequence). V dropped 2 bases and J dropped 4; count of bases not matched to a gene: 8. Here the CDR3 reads CAWSRGGTGRTEAFF. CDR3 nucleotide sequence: TGTGCCTGGAGTCGGGGCGGGACAGGGCGCACTGAAGCTTTCTTT.

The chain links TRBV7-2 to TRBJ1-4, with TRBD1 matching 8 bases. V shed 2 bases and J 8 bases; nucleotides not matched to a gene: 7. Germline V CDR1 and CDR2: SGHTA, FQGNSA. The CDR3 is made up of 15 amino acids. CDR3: CASSLITGGMEKLFF. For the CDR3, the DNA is TGTGCCAGCAGCTTAATTACAGGGGGTATGGAAAAACTGTTTTTT. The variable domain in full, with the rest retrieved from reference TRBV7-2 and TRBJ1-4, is GAGVSQSPSNKVTEKGKDVELRCDPISGHTALYWYRQSLGQGLEFLIYFQGNSAPDKSGLPSDRFSAERTGGSVSTLTIQRTQQEDSAVYLCASSLITGGMEKLFFGSGTQLSVL.

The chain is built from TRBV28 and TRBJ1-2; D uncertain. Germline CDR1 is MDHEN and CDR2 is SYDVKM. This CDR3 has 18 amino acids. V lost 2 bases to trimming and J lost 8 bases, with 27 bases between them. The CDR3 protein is CASSLELGILGTVGGYTF. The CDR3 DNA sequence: TGTGCCAGCAGTTTAGAATTAGGCATACTGGGCACGGTTGGCGGCTACACCTTC.